This T cell receptor beta chain was found in a study of blood T cell repertoires in COVID-19. About the study: Sites in the United States, Italy and Spain provided acute and convalescent COVID-19 samples. T cells, B-cell-depleted T cells, or PBMCs provided the cDNA or gDNA that served as material.

Germline-derived CDR1 and CDR2 are SGHNT and YYREEE (reference sequence). Trimming stripped 2 bases from V and 6 bases from J, with 17 bases between. This CDR3 contains 15 residues. As processed by the authors: For nucleated cells, counts were estimated from reference gene primer amplification. Assay: immunoSEQ multiplex PCR; the TCRdb copy retains only in-frame clones and omits some. V, J and clone size are those of that table, while D and trimming were read from the DNA. The table has more than 55,000 clones, 85% to 90% seen once; the top ten hold under 5.5%. The V call is TRBV5-4, the J call TRBJ1-1, with a possible D match to TRBD1 (6 bases). This TCR derives from a man aged 60-69 years with acute or convalescent COVID-19. The sequenced material came from peripheral blood. The CDR3 protein is CASSLRTGSRAEAFF. DNA of the CDR3: TGTGCCAGCAGCTTACGAACAGGGTCGCGGGCTGAAGCTTTCTTT.